Given below is one T cell receptor beta chain in context. These data are taken from a study of control samples from healthy donors and cancer patients. The CDR3 has 15 amino acids. CDR1 is MNHNY, CDR2 SVGAGI, per germline (reference sequence). The junction had 7 bases not matched to a gene; V was cut back by 6 bases and J by 4 bases. Produced via immunoSEQ multiplex PCR; TCRdb's table is partial and in-frame only. The data contain 120,000 to 150,000 clones, over 85% of them singletons. Sample: blood. This chain uses TRBV6-6 with TRBJ2-3; 10 positions agree with TRBD1. The clonotype comes from a man aged 18 to 30 in good health. CDR3 bases: TGTGCCAGCAGCCCCCGGGACAGGGGTTCAGATACGCAGTATTTT. Translating gives CASSPRDRGSDTQYF.